The rows below give T cell receptor beta chains drawn from one sample of a study of regulatory T cells in long-lasting Graves disease. Each CDR3 protein is one row after TCRdb ran MiXCR on the multiplex PCR reads. The data show about 450,000 distinct CDR3 sequences, 20% to 30% seen once. The source material was peripheral blood mononuclear cells (PBMCs), sampled when the disease was refractory, from a patient treated with antithyroid drugs. These receptors originate from a female donor with Graves disease. CDR3s include the opening cysteine and the closing phenylalanine or tryptophan.

J | V | CDR3
TRBJ1-1 | TRBV18 | CASSPNRDTEAFF
TRBJ2-7 | TRBV28 | CASTPVRGGAGEQYF
TRBJ1-5 | TRBV20-1 | CSASVLTGTDTNQPQHF
TRBJ1-1 | TRBV12-3/TRBV12-4 | CASSVREGAEAFF
TRBJ2-5 | TRBV9 | CASSGGLAAKETQYF
TRBJ2-7 | TRBV18 | CASSPPLRGASGEQYF
TRBJ2-6 | TRBV27 | CASSPRTSGREGANVLTF
TRBJ2-7 | TRBV6-1 | CATSGTGIYEQYF
TRBJ1-5 | TRBV28 | CASSLQGKGSNQPQHF
TRBJ2-7 | TRBV12-3/TRBV12-4 | CASSLQVYEQYF
TRBJ2-2 | TRBV5-5 | CASSFLEPTGELFF
TRBJ1-2 | TRBV16 | CASSLPPGQGADANYGYTF
TRBJ2-7 | TRBV30 | CAWSVGTSGIYEQYF
TRBJ1-5 | TRBV7-2 | CASSWSSSDNQPQHF
TRBJ2-5 | TRBV7-9 | CASSPPGVAGSETQYF
TRBJ2-2 | TRBV20-1 | CSASPTSGTGELFF
TRBJ2-3 | TRBV13 | CASSLGTWTDTQYF
TRBJ1-2 | TRBV6-2/TRBV6-3 | CASNFPRQSGNYGYTF
TRBJ2-7 | TRBV6-1 | CASRGTGHEQYF
TRBJ2-2 | TRBV5-1 | CASSDPPTGPGPGELFF
TRBJ2-5 | TRBV20-1 | CSARDGRTQYF
TRBJ1-5 | TRBV29-1 | CSVSNRGNQPQHF
TRBJ1-1 | TRBV5-1 | CASSLVSGTANTEAFF
TRBJ1-3 | TRBV28 | CASRQGLPSGNTIYF
TRBJ2-7 | TRBV6-2/TRBV6-3 | CASSPGLAISYEQYF
TRBJ1-1 | TRBV6-1 | CASSRLMNTGAFF
TRBJ2-4 | TRBV6-2/TRBV6-3 | CASTEGTKNIQYF
TRBJ1-4 | TRBV20-1 | CSAQTQGLSEKLFF
TRBJ2-7 | TRBV28 | CASSNLRREQYF
TRBJ2-7 | TRBV19 | CASQPQGMTYEQYF
TRBJ1-2 | TRBV11-2 | CASRSWGYGYTF
TRBJ1-1 | TRBV5-1 | CASSSQGFTEAFF
TRBJ2-2 | TRBV24-1 | CATGGRGTGELFF
TRBJ2-7 | TRBV11-1 | CASSSHRNRVERHEQYF
TRBJ2-7 | TRBV6-2/TRBV6-3 | CASSYGQGAREQYF
TRBJ2-4 | TRBV6-2/TRBV6-3 | CASSVRDSLAKNIQYF
TRBJ1-2 | TRBV19 | CASSIVSTASNYGYTF
TRBJ2-2 | TRBV5-1 | CASSEVAGGTGELFF
TRBJ1-3 | TRBV3-1 | CASSRGTGNTIYF
TRBJ2-4 | TRBV7-2 | CASSLMGVGQYF
TRBJ1-2 | TRBV20-1 | CSALIDGQGGGGYTF
TRBJ1-1 | TRBV5-8 | CASTSGTDYTEAFF
TRBJ2-5 | TRBV7-2 | CASSLVTFVGETQYF
TRBJ2-7 | TRBV20-1 | CSASTSEPYEQYF
TRBJ1-4 | TRBV30 | CAWSVQTGRGEKLFF
TRBJ1-1 | TRBV6-2/TRBV6-3 | CASSYGGVNTEAFF
TRBJ1-6 | TRBV9 | CASSGTGLGDSPLHF
TRBJ1-5 | TRBV30 | CAWSITSNQPQHF
TRBJ2-2 | TRBV12-3/TRBV12-4 | CASTVALTPNTGELFF
TRBJ2-7 | TRBV30 | CAWSVGWVYEQYF
TRBJ2-1 | TRBV12-3/TRBV12-4 | CASSFPGLAPSNEQFF
TRBJ2-3 | TRBV6-5 | CASSYYSGFSTDTQYF
TRBJ2-7 | TRBV20-1 | CSASPDPGYEQYF
TRBJ2-5 | TRBV7-2 | CASSSRGETQYF
TRBJ2-7 | TRBV10-2 | CASSPTLTTYEQYF